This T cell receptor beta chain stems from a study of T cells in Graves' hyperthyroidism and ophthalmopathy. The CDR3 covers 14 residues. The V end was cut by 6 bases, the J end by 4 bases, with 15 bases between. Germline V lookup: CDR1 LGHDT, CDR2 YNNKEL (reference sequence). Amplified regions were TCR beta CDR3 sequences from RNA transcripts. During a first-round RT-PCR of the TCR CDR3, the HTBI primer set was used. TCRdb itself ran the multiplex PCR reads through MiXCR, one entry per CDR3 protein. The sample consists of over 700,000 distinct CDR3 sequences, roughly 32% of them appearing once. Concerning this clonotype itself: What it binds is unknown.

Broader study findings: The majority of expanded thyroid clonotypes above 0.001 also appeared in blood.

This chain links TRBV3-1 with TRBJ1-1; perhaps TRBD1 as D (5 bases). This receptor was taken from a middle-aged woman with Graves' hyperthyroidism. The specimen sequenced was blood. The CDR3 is CASSSHGGVTEAFF. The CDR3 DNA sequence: TGTGCCAGCAGTTCGCATGGGGGGGTCACTGAAGCTTTCTTT.